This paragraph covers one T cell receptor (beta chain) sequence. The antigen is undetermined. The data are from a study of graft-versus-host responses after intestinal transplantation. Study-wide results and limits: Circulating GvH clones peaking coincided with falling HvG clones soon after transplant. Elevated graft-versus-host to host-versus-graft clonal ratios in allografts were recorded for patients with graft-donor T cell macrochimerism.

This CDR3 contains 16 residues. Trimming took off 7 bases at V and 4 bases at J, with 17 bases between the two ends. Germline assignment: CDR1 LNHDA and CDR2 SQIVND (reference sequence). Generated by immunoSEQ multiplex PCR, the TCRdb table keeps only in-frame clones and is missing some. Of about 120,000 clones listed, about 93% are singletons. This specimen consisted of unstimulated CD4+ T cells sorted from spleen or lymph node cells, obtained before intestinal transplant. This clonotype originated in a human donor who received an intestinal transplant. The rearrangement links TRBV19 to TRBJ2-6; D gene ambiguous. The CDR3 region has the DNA TGTGCCAGTAAGGAAGGCAGGTGGGCCGGGGCCAACGTCCTGACTTTC. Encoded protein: CASKEGRWAGANVLTF.